What follows are 20 T cell receptor beta chains derived from one specimen sequenced in a study of cytomegalovirus exposure and HLA in healthy donors. The PCR had 60 Vbeta and 13 Jbeta primers. Data came from immunoSEQ multiplex PCR; TCRdb stores just in-frame clones and leaves some out. The sample has roughly 150,000 clones, roughly three quarters seen once. Sequencing was performed on PBMCs. Receptors were obtained from a man aged 18 to 29 in good health and CMV-seropositive.

This clone was seen more than once but under ten times. V usage is TRBV19 and J usage is TRBJ1-2, with 7 positions matching TRBD1. Germline CDR1 and CDR2: LNHDA and SQIVND (reference sequence). The CDR3 has 14 residues. The V and J ends lost 5 bases and 5 bases, in that order; junction bases with no gene match: 8. The CDR3 DNA sequence: TGTGCCAGTAGTCCTGGGACAGCCGCTTATGGCTACACCTTC. This gives the protein CASSPGTAAYGYTF.

The rearrangement links TRBV5-1 to TRBJ2-5; 8 bases are shared with TRBD1. The CDR3 is 14 residues long. With 5 bases clipped from V and 7 bases from J, the junction kept 10 bases outside the gene matches. The V gene's germline CDR1 is SGHRS and CDR2 YFSETQ. The CDR3 spells CASSPETGVGTQYF. CDR3 bases: TGCGCCAGCAGTCCCGAGACAGGGGTGGGGACCCAGTACTTC.

J is TRBJ2-1 and V is TRBV2, with 8 bases identical to TRBD2. The CDR3 totals 14 residues. Per germline, CDR1 SNHLY and CDR2 FYNNEI. The V gene end was trimmed by 9 bases and the J gene end by 6 bases; junction bases not matched to a gene: 10. As DNA, the CDR3 is TGTGCCAGGTACCCAGCGGGGGTATCCAATGAGCAGTTCTTC. The encoded protein is CARYPAGVSNEQFF.

V gene TRBV6-6 combines with J gene TRBJ2-1; 10 bases fit TRBD2. The CDR3 consists of 16 residues. Germline CDR1 is MNHNY and CDR2 is SVGAGI (reference sequence). V was pared by 11 bases and J by 1 base, with 11 bases of the junction left unmatched. As DNA, the CDR3 is TGTGCCGGGGGGGAGCGGGAGGGCCTTTCCTACAATGAGCAGTTCTTC. Its translation is CAGGEREGLSYNEQFF.

This chain joins TRBV21-1 and TRBJ2-7; the DNA was not used to check the table's D call, TRBD1. TRBV21-1 is a pseudogene locus. This CDR3 is 15 amino acids long. The CDR3, as DNA: TGTGCCAGCAGCCCAGCAGGGGGTAGGTCCTACGAGCAGTACGTC. Translated, it gives CASSPAGGRSYEQYV.

Written as DNA, the CDR3 is TGTGCCAGCAGTTTCAGCCTAAGGACAGGGCTTATCTCCCTCAATCAGCCCCAGCATTTT. This sequence encodes CASSFSLRTGLISLNQPQHF. The chain uses TRBV28 and TRBJ1-5; 8 nucleotides agree with TRBD1. Per germline, CDR1 MDHEN and CDR2 SYDVKM. V lost 3 bases to trimming and J lost 3 bases; unmatched junction nucleotides: 19. The CDR3 runs 20 residues.

The chain combines TRBV19 with TRBJ2-3; 10 nucleotides align to TRBD2. V dropped 4 bases and J dropped 2; count of bases not matched to a gene: 12. The germline V gene encodes CDR1 LNHDA and CDR2 SQIVND (reference sequence). This CDR3 contains 18 residues. Written as DNA, the CDR3 is TGTGCCAGTAGTAGAAGGTCTAGCGGGGGATTTAACACAGATACGCAGTATTTT. It codes for CASSRRSSGGFNTDTQYF.

The chain has TRBV19 and TRBJ2-3; D gene ambiguous. V gave up 3 bases and J gave up 4 bases, with 11 bases separating them. CDR1 and CDR2 from the germline V gene are LNHDA and SQIVND (reference sequence). CDR3 length equals 14 residues. The CDR3 spells CASSIRSFADTQYF. Here the CDR3 DNA reads TGTGCCAGTAGTATCAGGTCGTTCGCAGATACGCAGTATTTT.

V and J are TRBV5-1 and TRBJ1-3; possibly TRBD1 for D (6 bases). The V gene lost 0 bases and the J gene lost 7 bases, with 14 bases spanning the gap. Germline values: CDR1 SGHRS, CDR2 YFSETQ. This CDR3 has 15 amino acids. Written as DNA, the CDR3 is TGCGCCAGCAGCTTGGAACAGGGAAAGGGCAACACCATATATTTT. It specifies CASSLEQGKGNTIYF.

This clone was counted once. The rearrangement uses TRBV11-3 and TRBJ2-5, with 10 bases fitting TRBD1. This CDR3 is 14 amino acids long. Germline CDR1 reads SGHNT; CDR2 reads YENEEA. Trimming removed 4 bases from V and 5 bases from J; junction bases left unmatched: 4. The CDR3 bases are TGTGCCAGCAGCTGGACAGGGGGGCCTGAGACCCAGTACTTC. The encoded protein is CASSWTGGPETQYF.

The chain uses TRBV14 and TRBJ1-2, with 9 bases lining up with TRBD1. The CDR3 runs to 16 residues. V gave up 4 bases and J gave up 0 bases; unmatched junction bases: 6. Germline CDR1 is SGHDN and CDR2 is FVKESK. CDR3 DNA sequence: TGTGCCAGCAGCCGGGGACAGGGAGTTACTAACTATGGCTACACCTTC. This sequence encodes CASSRGQGVTNYGYTF.

This clone was seen ten or more times. The V call is TRBV11-3, the J call TRBJ2-3; TRBD1 agrees at 10 bases. With 3 bases clipped from V and 4 bases from J, the junction kept 7 bases outside the gene matches. The germline V gene encodes CDR1 SGHNT and CDR2 YENEEA. The CDR3 extends over 16 amino acids. CDR3 amino acids: CASSFVGDRGPDTQYF. CDR3 coding DNA: TGTGCCAGCAGCTTTGTAGGGGACAGGGGTCCAGATACGCAGTATTTT.

The genes are TRBV28 and TRBJ2-5, with D perhaps TRBD1 (6 bases). V shed 3 bases and J shed 3 bases, with 11 bases lying between them. CDR3 length equals 14 residues. The germline V gene encodes CDR1 MDHEN and CDR2 SYDVKM. Written as DNA, the CDR3 is TGTGCCAGCAGTTTCGGCAGGGGAGAAGAGACCCAGTACTTC. Its protein is CASSFGRGEETQYF.

The CDR3 sequence is CASSLDRGHSTGELFF. The CDR3 DNA reads as TGTGCCAGCAGCTTAGACAGGGGGCACAGCACCGGGGAGCTGTTTTTT. The chain combines TRBV7-9 with TRBJ2-2; 9 positions match TRBD1. The CDR3 extends over 16 amino acids. CDR1 is SEHNR, CDR2 FQNEAQ, per germline (reference sequence). Trimming cost V 1 base and J 4 bases; bases outside gene matches: 4. The full variable domain, rest sourced from reference TRBV7-9 and TRBJ2-2, is DTGVSQNPRHKITKRGQNVTFRCDPISEHNRLYWYRQTLGQGPEFLTYFQNEAQLEKSRLLSDRFSAERPKGSFSTLEIQRTEQGDSAMYLCASSLDRGHSTGELFFGEGSRLTVL.

The rearrangement links TRBV7-3 to TRBJ2-3; possibly TRBD2 for D (7 bases). The CDR3 is 15 amino acids. Germline CDR1 reads SGHTA; CDR2 reads FQGTGA. The germline V and J ends were trimmed by 7 bases and 2 bases, with 16 bases remaining between them. The CDR3: CASTPGGGPTDTQYF. CDR3 in DNA: TGTGCCAGCACCCCGGGCGGGGGCCCCACAGATACGCAGTATTTT.

This clone was observed a few times. This chain links TRBV28 with TRBJ2-1, with 10 bases that match TRBD1. The junction had 7 bases not matched to a gene; V was cut back by 7 bases and J by 7 bases. The CDR3 is 14 amino acids. Germline CDR1 MDHEN, CDR2 SYDVKM. The CDR3 nucleotides are TGTGCCAGCAATCCGGGACAGGGGAAAAATGAGCAGTTCTTC. Translated, it gives CASNPGQGKNEQFF.

The chain links TRBV5-1 to TRBJ2-1; tentative D call: TRBD2 (6 bases). V gave up 0 bases and J gave up 4 bases, with 14 bases separating them. The germline V gene has CDR1 SGHRS and CDR2 YFSETQ. The CDR3 is 16 amino acids. The CDR3 is CASSLVADKSYNEQFF. The DNA of the CDR3 is TGCGCCAGCAGCTTGGTAGCGGACAAATCTTACAATGAGCAGTTCTTC.

This sequence joins TRBV5-1 and TRBJ1-2; 10 bases are shared with TRBD1. V was pared by 4 bases and J by 8 bases, with 8 bases of the junction left unmatched. Germline V gene sequence: CDR1 SGHRS, CDR2 YFSETQ. The CDR3 consists of 14 residues. This CDR3 is CASSPLQDRGGYTF. In DNA, the CDR3 is TGCGCCAGCAGCCCCCTCCAGGACAGGGGGGGCTACACCTTC.

This sequence joins TRBV18 and TRBJ1-1; possible D gene TRBD1, 6 bases. Between the trimmed V and J ends, which lost 3 bases and 0 bases, there was a span of 14 bases. Germline CDR1 and CDR2: KGHSH and LQKENI. CDR3 length equals 16 residues. CDR3 sequence reads: CASSPSPDRMNTEAFF. In DNA form, the CDR3 reads TGTGCCAGCTCACCCTCCCCCGACAGGATGAACACTGAAGCTTTCTTT.

CDR3 amino acids: CASSPQGGREKLFF. Here the CDR3 DNA reads TGTGCCAGCAGCCCACAGGGTGGGCGTGAAAAACTGTTTTTT. The chain combines TRBV7-9 with TRBJ1-4; D might be TRBD1 (6 bases). V lost 5 bases to trimming and J lost 7 bases, with 14 bases between them. Germline CDR1 SEHNR, CDR2 FQNEAQ (reference sequence). The CDR3 runs 14 residues.